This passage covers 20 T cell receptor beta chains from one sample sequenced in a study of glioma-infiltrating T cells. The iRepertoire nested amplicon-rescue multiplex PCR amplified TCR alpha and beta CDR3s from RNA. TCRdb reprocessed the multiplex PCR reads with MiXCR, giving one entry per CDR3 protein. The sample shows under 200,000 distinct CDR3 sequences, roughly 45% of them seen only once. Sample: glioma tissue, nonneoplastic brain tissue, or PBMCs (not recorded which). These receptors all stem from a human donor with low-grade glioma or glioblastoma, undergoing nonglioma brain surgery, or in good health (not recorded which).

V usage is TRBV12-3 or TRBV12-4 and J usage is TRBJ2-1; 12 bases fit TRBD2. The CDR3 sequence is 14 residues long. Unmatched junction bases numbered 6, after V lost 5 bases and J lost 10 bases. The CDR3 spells CASSPTSGSREQFF. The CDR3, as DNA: TGTGCCAGCAGTCCGACTAGCGGGAGTCGCGAGCAGTTCTTC.

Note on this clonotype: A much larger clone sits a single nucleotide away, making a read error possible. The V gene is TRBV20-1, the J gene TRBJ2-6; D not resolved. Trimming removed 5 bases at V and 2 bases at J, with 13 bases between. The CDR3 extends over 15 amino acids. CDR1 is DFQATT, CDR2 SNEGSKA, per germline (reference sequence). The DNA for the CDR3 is TGCAGTGCTGTATCCCTGACGACTGGGGCCAACGTCCTGACTTTC. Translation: CSAVSLTTGANVLTF.

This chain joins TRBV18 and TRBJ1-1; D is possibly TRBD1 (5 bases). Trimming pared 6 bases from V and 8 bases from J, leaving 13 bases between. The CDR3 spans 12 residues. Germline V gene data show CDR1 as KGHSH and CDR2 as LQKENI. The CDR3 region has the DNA TGTGCCAGCTCTCCTGAGACAGAAGAAGCTTTCTTT. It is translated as CASSPETEEAFF.

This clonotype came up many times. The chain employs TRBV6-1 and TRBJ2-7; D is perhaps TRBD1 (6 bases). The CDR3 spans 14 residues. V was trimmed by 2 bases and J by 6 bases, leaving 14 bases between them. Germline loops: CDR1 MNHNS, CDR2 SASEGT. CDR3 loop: CASSERQVFSEQYF. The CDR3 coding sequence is TGTGCCAGCAGTGAACGACAGGTTTTTAGCGAGCAGTACTTC.

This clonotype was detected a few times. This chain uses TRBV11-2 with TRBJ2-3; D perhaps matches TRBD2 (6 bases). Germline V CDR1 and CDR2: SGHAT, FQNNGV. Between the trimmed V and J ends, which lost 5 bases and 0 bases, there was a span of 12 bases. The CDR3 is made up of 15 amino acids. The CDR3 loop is CASSPSGGSTDTQYF. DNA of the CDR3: TGTGCCAGCAGCCCCAGCGGAGGGAGCACAGATACGCAGTATTTT.

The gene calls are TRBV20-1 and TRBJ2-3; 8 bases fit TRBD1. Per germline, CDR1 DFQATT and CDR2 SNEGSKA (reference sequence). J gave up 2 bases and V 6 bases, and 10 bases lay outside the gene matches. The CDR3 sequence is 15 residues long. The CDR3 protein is CSADKDRENTDTQYF. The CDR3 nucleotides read TGCAGTGCGGACAAGGACAGGGAGAACACAGATACGCAGTATTTT.

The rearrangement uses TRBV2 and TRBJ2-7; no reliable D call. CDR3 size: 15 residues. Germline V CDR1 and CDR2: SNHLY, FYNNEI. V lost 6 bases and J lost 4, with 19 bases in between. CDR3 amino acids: CASREFRLVSYEQYF. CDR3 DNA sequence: TGTGCCAGCAGAGAGTTTCGGTTGGTGTCGTACGAGCAGTACTTC.

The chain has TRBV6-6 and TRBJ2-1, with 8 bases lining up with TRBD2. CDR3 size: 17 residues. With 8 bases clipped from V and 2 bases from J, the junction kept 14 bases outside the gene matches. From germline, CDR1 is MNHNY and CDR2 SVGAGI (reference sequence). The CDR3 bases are TGTGCCAGCTGTGGGGCTAGCGGGTCCGAGGCCTACAATGAGCAGTTCTTC. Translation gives CASCGASGSEAYNEQFF.

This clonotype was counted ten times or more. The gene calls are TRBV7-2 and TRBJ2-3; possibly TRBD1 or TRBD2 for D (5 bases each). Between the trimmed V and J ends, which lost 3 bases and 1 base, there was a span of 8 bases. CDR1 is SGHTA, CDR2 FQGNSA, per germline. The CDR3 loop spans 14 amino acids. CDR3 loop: CASSLVGRTDTQYF. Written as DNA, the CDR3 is TGTGCCAGCAGCTTGGTGGGACGCACAGATACGCAGTATTTT. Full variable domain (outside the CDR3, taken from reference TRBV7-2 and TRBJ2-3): GAGVSQSPSNKVTEKGKDVELRCDPISGHTALYWYRQSLGQGLEFLIYFQGNSAPDKSGLPSDRFSAERTGGSVSTLTIQRTQQEDSAVYLCASSLVGRTDTQYFGPGTRLTVL.

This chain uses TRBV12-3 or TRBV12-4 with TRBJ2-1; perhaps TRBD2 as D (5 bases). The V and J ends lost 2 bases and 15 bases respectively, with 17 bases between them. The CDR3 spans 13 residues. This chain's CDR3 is CASSLRRLGWLFF. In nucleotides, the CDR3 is TGTGCCAGCAGTTTAAGGAGGCTGGGGTGGCTGTTCTTC.

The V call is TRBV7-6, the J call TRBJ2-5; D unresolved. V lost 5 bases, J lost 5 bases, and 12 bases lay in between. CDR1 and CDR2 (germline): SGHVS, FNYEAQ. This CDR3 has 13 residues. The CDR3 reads CASSRLRAETQYF. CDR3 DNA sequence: TGTGCCAGCAGCAGATTAAGGGCCGAGACCCAGTACTTC.

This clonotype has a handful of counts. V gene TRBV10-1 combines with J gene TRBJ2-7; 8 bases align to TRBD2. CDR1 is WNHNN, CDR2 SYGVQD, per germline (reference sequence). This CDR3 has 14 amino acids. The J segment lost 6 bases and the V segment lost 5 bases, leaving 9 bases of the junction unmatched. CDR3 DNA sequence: TGCGCCAGCAGTCCGAAGCGGGAGACGGGCGAGCAGTACTTC. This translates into CASSPKRETGEQYF.

DNA for the CDR3: TGTGCCAGCAGTATGGGACTTCTACAAGAGACCCAGTACTTC. Translation gives CASSMGLLQETQYF. V and J are TRBV2 and TRBJ2-5; D perhaps matches TRBD2 (6 bases). V was shortened by 5 bases and J by 2 bases, with 12 bases between the two germline ends. Germline V lookup: CDR1 SNHLY, CDR2 FYNNEI. The CDR3 covers 14 residues. The full variable domain, with the rest looked up from reference TRBV2 and TRBJ2-5, is EPEVTQTPSHQVTQMGQEVILRCVPISNHLYFYWYRQILGQKVEFLVSFYNNEISEKSEIFDDQFSVERPDGSNFTLKIRSTKLEDSAMYFCASSMGLLQETQYFGPGTRLLVL.

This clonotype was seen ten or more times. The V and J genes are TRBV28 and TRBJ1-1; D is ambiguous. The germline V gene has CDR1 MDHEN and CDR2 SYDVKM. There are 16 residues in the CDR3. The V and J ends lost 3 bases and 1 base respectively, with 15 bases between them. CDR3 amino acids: CASSFLLEQQNTEAFF. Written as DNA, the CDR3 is TGTGCCAGCAGTTTTTTGTTGGAGCAGCAGAACACTGAAGCTTTCTTT.

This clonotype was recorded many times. CDR3 sequence reads: CASSPTHWNNEQFF. CDR3 sequence (DNA): TGTGCCAGCAGTCCAACCCATTGGAACAATGAGCAGTTCTTC. J is TRBJ2-1 and V is TRBV28; no firm D call. The CDR3 is 14 amino acids. Trimming removed 5 bases at V and 5 bases at J, with 13 bases between. Germline loops: CDR1 MDHEN, CDR2 SYDVKM.

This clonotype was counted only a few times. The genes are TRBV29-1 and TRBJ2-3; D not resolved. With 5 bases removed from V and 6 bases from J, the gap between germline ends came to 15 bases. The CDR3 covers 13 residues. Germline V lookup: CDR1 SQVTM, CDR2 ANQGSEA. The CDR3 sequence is CSVTTNALDTQYF. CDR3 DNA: TGCAGCGTTACTACTAATGCTTTGGATACGCAGTATTTT.

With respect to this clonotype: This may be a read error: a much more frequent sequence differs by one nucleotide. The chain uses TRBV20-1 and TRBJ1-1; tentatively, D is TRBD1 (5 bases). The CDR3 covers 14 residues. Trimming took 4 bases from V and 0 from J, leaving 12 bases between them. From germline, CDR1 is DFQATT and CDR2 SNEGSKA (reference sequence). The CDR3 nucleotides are TGCAGTGCTACCCAGGGAAACATGAACACTGAAGCTTTCTTT. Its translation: CSATQGNMNTEAFF.

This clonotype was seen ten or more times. CDR3: CSARDPGSSGNTIYF. CDR3 DNA: TGCAGTGCTAGAGATCCCGGGTCCTCTGGAAACACCATATATTTT. The chain links TRBV20-1 to TRBJ1-3, with D uncertain. This CDR3 is 15 amino acids long. Trimming cost V 0 bases and J 0 bases, with 9 bases left between them. CDR1 and CDR2 (germline): DFQATT, SNEGSKA (reference sequence).

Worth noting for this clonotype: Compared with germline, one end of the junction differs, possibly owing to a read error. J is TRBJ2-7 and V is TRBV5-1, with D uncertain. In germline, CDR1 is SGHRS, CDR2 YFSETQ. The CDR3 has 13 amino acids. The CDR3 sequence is CASSLDGSYEKYF. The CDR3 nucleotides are TGCGCCAGCAGCTTGGACGGCTCCTACGAGAAGTACTTC.

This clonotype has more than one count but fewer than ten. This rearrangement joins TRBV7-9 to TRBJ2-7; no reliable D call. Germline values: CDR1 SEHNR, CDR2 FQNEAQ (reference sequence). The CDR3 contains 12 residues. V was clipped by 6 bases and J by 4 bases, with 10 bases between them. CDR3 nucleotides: TGTGCCAGCAGTCGTAGTGGATACGAGCAGTACTTC. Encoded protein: CASSRSGYEQYF. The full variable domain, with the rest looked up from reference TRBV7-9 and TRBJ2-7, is DTGVSQNPRHKITKRGQNVTFRCDPISEHNRLYWYRQTLGQGPEFLTYFQNEAQLEKSRLLSDRFSAERPKGSFSTLEIQRTEQGDSAMYLCASSRSGYEQYFGPGTRLTVT.